These T cell receptor beta chains were read from a single sample in a study of cytomegalovirus exposure and HLA in healthy donors. The table came from immunoSEQ multiplex PCR; TCRdb's copy has only in-frame clones and leaves some out. The table lists 60,000 or so clones. Sequences were obtained from PBMCs. All receptors derive from a man in his forties or fifties in good health and CMV-seropositive. CDR3s include the opening cysteine and the closing phenylalanine or tryptophan. The D gene is left open where the match is weak.

D | J | V | CDR3 | DNA
TRBD2 | TRBJ2-2 | TRBV5-4 | CASKLAGVNTGELFF | TGTGCCAGCAAACTAGCGGGAGTGAACACCGGGGAGCTGTTTTTT
NA | TRBJ2-4 | TRBV5-5 | CASSLGGLLDIQYF | TGTGCCAGCAGCTTGGGAGGGCTTTTGGACATTCAGTACTTC
TRBD1 | TRBJ1-1 | TRBV30 | CAWSAEPTGIAEAFF | TGTGCCTGGAGTGCGGAACCGACAGGGATAGCTGAAGCTTTCTTT
NA | TRBJ1-2 | TRBV9 | CASSVGTGGVDYGYTF | TGTGCCAGCAGCGTAGGGACCGGGGGGGTGGACTATGGCTACACCTTC
NA | TRBJ1-5 | TRBV29-1 | CSVAGNQNQPQHF | TGCAGCGTTGCTGGTAACCAGAATCAGCCCCAGCATTTT
TRBD1 | TRBJ1-2 | TRBV29-1 | CSVAGQENFNYGYTF | TGCAGCGTTGCAGGACAGGAGAACTTTAACTATGGCTACACCTTC
NA | TRBJ1-1 | TRBV7-3 | CASSLNGNTEAFF | TGTGCCAGCAGCTTAAACGGGAACACTGAAGCTTTCTTT
TRBD2 | TRBJ2-6 | TRBV19 | CASSIWGGTGANVLTF | TGTGCCAGTAGTATATGGGGGGGGACGGGGGCCAACGTCCTGACTTTC
NA | TRBJ1-3 | TRBV6-5 | CASVGGNENTIYF | TGTGCCAGTGTAGGGGGAAATGAAAACACCATATATTTT
NA | TRBJ2-1 | TRBV4-1 | CASSQIGAGWATDEQFF | TGCGCCAGCAGCCAAATAGGAGCGGGTTGGGCTACCGATGAGCAGTTCTTC
NA | TRBJ2-1 | TRBV7-2 | CASRLVRNEQFF | TGTGCCAGCAGATTAGTACGGAATGAGCAGTTCTTC
TRBD2 | TRBJ2-3 | TRBV19 | CASSIKLGLASLNTQYF | TGTGCCAGTAGTATCAAATTGGGACTAGCCTCCCTCAATACGCAGTATTTT
NA | TRBJ1-2 | TRBV7-8 | CASSLDWAVYGYTF | TGTGCCAGCAGCTTAGACTGGGCAGTTTATGGCTACACCTTC
NA | TRBJ2-5 | TRBV7-2 | CASSLWRGQETQYF | TGTGCCAGCAGCCTTTGGAGGGGCCAGGAGACCCAGTACTTC
NA | TRBJ1-1 | TRBV6-1 | CASLTGSRYTEAFF | TGTGCCAGCCTTACAGGTTCTCGTTACACTGAAGCTTTCTTT
NA | TRBJ2-7 | TRBV29-1 | CSVWDSGSSAYEQYF | TGCAGCGTTTGGGACAGCGGGAGTTCGGCCTACGAGCAGTACTTC
TRBD1 | TRBJ1-4 | TRBV30 | CAWSSPAGGSEKLFF | TGTGCCTGGAGTTCTCCAGCAGGGGGGAGTGAAAAACTGTTTTTT
NA | TRBJ1-5 | TRBV5-6 | CASSRAEGVQPQHF | TGTGCCAGCAGCAGGGCAGAAGGGGTCCAGCCCCAGCATTTT
NA | TRBJ2-7 | TRBV29-1 | CSVEGTGEAYEQYF | TGCAGCGTTGAAGGAACAGGGGAGGCCTACGAGCAGTACTTC
NA | TRBJ2-2 | TRBV7-2 | CASSLVVAGTGELFF | TGTGCCAGCAGCTTAGTAGTCGCGGGCACCGGGGAGCTGTTTTTT
TRBD1 | TRBJ2-1 | TRBV10-3 | CAISESRGGIRLNEQFF | TGTGCCATCAGTGAGTCGCGAGGGGGCATTAGGTTAAATGAGCAGTTCTTC
NA | TRBJ2-7 | TRBV6-1 | CASSDSYRVAEQYF | TGTGCCAGCAGTGACTCATACAGGGTTGCCGAGCAGTACTTC
NA | TRBJ1-1 | TRBV5-4 | CASSSGRGRAYAEAFF | TGTGCCAGCAGCTCTGGCCGGGGAAGGGCTTATGCTGAAGCTTTCTTT
NA | TRBJ1-3 | TRBV9 | CASSVRGSGAAGNTIYF | TGTGCCAGCAGCGTAAGGGGGAGTGGGGCCGCTGGAAACACCATATATTTT
NA | TRBJ1-2 | TRBV5-1 | CASSLGQALNGYTF | TGCGCCAGCAGCTTGGGGCAGGCCCTCAATGGCTACACCTTC
TRBD1 | TRBJ2-7 | TRBV5-4 | CASSLAAGQGRYEQYF | TGTGCCAGCAGCTTGGCCGCGGGACAGGGGCGGTACGAGCAGTACTTC
NA | TRBJ1-3 | TRBV11-2 | CASSLEPGSGNTIYF | TGTGCCAGCAGCTTAGAGCCGGGCTCTGGAAACACCATATATTTT
NA | TRBJ1-1 | TRBV18 | CASSPGGVGTEAFF | TGTGCCAGCTCACCGGGGGGGGTTGGCACTGAAGCTTTCTTT
TRBD1 | TRBJ2-7 | TRBV28 | CAVTGDRGEYEQYF | TGTGCCGTTACCGGGGACAGGGGTGAATACGAGCAGTACTTC
TRBD2 | TRBJ2-7 | TRBV10-3 | CAISEPRLAGRASEQYF | TGTGCCATCAGTGAGCCGAGACTAGCGGGCCGAGCCTCGGAGCAGTACTTC
TRBD2 | TRBJ2-7 | TRBV6-5 | CASSWGTSGYEQYF | TGTGCCAGCAGTTGGGGGACTAGCGGATACGAGCAGTACTTC
TRBD2 | TRBJ2-5 | TRBV28 | CASSLGGVQETQYF | TGTGCCAGCAGTTTGGGGGGGGTCCAAGAGACCCAGTACTTC
TRBD1 | TRBJ2-7 | TRBV28 | CASSPGGQGKDEQYF | TGTGCCAGCAGTCCCGGGGGACAGGGGAAAGACGAGCAGTACTTC
NA | TRBJ2-7 | TRBV4-3 | CASSQDNREKSYEQYF | TGCGCCAGCAGCCAAGATAACAGGGAAAAGTCCTACGAGCAGTACTTC
NA | TRBJ2-1 | TRBV5-4 | CASSFGGSYNEQFF | TGTGCCAGCAGCTTCGGGGGCTCCTACAATGAGCAGTTCTTC
NA | TRBJ1-2 | TRBV6-5 | CASSYRERQRDGYTF | TGTGCCAGCAGTTACCGGGAAAGACAAAGGGATGGCTACACCTTC
NA | TRBJ2-2 | TRBV4-3 | CASSQVDRDTGELFF | TGCGCCAGCAGCCAGGTCGACAGAGACACCGGGGAGCTGTTTTTT